These 18 T cell receptor beta chains came from one sample sequenced in a study of CD8 T cells in ankylosing spondylitis. TCRdb itself ran the 5' RACE reads through MiXCR, one entry per CDR3 protein. The repertoire includes about 400,000 distinct CDR3 sequences, approximately 22% of them detected once, and about an eighth sits in the top ten. Sequencing input: blood, either unsorted or a sorted T cell fraction (not recorded which). These receptors were collected from a male donor with ankylosing spondylitis or in good health (not recorded which).

This clonotype was detected a few times. The chain recombines TRBV7-2 with TRBJ2-2; D is unclear. This CDR3 spans 15 amino acids. The germline CDR1 and CDR2 sequences are SGHTA and FQGNSA. Trimming took 0 bases from V and 0 from J, leaving 5 bases between them. The CDR3: CASSLATANTGELFF. The CDR3 region has the DNA TGTGCCAGCAGCTTAGCGACGGCGAACACCGGGGAGCTGTTTTTT.

The rearrangement uses TRBV12-3 or TRBV12-4 and TRBJ1-1; D is unresolved. The V end lost 8 bases, the J end lost 4 bases, and 8 bases lay between the germline ends. The CDR3 has 11 amino acids. The CDR3 coding sequence is TGTGCCAGCCACGCTGGCACTGAAGCTTTCTTT. It is translated as CASHAGTEAFF.

The chain has TRBV14 and TRBJ1-1; no firm D call. CDR3 length equals 15 residues. Germline loops: CDR1 SGHDN, CDR2 FVKESK. The V end lost 4 bases, the J end lost 3 bases, and 15 bases lay between the germline ends. CDR3 sequence reads: CASSREGTGDTEAFF. The CDR3 coding sequence is TGTGCCAGCAGCCGGGAAGGTACCGGAGACACTGAAGCTTTCTTT. The variable domain in full, with the rest retrieved from reference TRBV14 and TRBJ1-1, is EAGVTQFPSHSVIEKGQTVTLRCDPISGHDNLYWYRRVMGKEIKFLLHFVKESKQDESGMPNNRFLAERTGGTYSTLKVQPAELEDSGVYFCASSREGTGDTEAFFGQGTRLTVV.

The gene calls are TRBV20-1 and TRBJ2-7; D is unclear. Trimming took 6 bases from V and 1 from J, leaving 16 bases between them. The CDR3 loop spans 14 amino acids. From germline, CDR1 is DFQATT and CDR2 SNEGSKA (reference sequence). The CDR3 DNA is TGCAGTGCCCTCCTACTGACTGAGTCCTACGAGCAGTACTTC. This translates into CSALLLTESYEQYF.

V is TRBV11-2 and J is TRBJ2-7; D assignment may be TRBD1 or TRBD2 (5 bases each). V shed 10 bases and J shed 6 bases, with 19 bases lying between them. This CDR3 is built from 13 residues. The germline V gene encodes CDR1 SGHAT and CDR2 FQNNGV. Here the CDR3 DNA reads TGTGCCACCGGACTCGGGACCACCTCCGAGCAGTACTTC. Amino acid sequence: CATGLGTTSEQYF.

The chain has TRBV29-1 and TRBJ2-1, with 10 nucleotides matching TRBD2. Germline V gives CDR1 SQVTM, CDR2 ANQGSEA. The CDR3 is 16 residues long. Trimming took 6 bases from V and 7 from J; bases not matched to a gene: 15. The CDR3 region is CSVAGASGGLGNEQFF. The CDR3 nucleotides read TGCAGCGTAGCCGGAGCTAGCGGGGGCTTGGGGAATGAGCAGTTCTTC.

V usage is TRBV20-1 and J usage is TRBJ2-1; D is possibly TRBD1 or TRBD2 (5 bases each). This CDR3 is built from 12 residues. Trimming stripped 6 bases from V and 5 bases from J, with 11 bases between. The germline CDR1 and CDR2 sequences are DFQATT and SNEGSKA (reference sequence). This CDR3 reads CSAGDRDNEQFF. Written as DNA, the CDR3 is TGCAGTGCGGGAGACAGAGACAATGAGCAGTTCTTC.

This clonotype was detected ten times or more. Here the CDR3 DNA reads TGCAGCGCAAGACAGGGGACCTACGAGCAGTACTTC. Amino acids: CSARQGTYEQYF. The chain couples TRBV29-1 to TRBJ2-7; TRBD1 aligns across 8 bases. The germline CDR1 and CDR2 sequences are SQVTM and ANQGSEA. The CDR3 has 12 amino acids. V trimming: 7 bases; J trimming: 2 bases; junction bases outside the gene matches: 4.

In this sample, this clonotype turned up a few times. This chain links TRBV6-5 with TRBJ1-3; D may be TRBD1 (6 bases). This CDR3 comprises 16 residues. Germline-derived CDR1 and CDR2 are MNHEY and SVGAGI. V was shortened by 2 bases and J by 2 bases, with 13 bases between the two germline ends. As DNA, the CDR3 is TGTGCCAGCAGTTACGCCAGGGGTTTTGCTGGAAACACCATATATTTT. Protein product: CASSYARGFAGNTIYF.

This clonotype was detected only a few times. The V and J genes are TRBV7-8 and TRBJ2-1; D not certain. Trimming stripped 2 bases from V and 7 bases from J, with 18 bases between. There are 16 residues in the CDR3. Germline lookup yields CDR1 SGHVS and CDR2 FQNEAQ. CDR3 protein: CASSLFVGPGTNEQFF. For the CDR3, the DNA is TGTGCCAGCAGCTTATTTGTAGGGCCGGGTACAAATGAGCAGTTCTTC. Drawing the rest from reference TRBV7-8 and TRBJ2-1, the complete variable domain is GAGVSQSPRYKVAKRGQDVALRCDPISGHVSLFWYQQALGQGPEFLTYFQNEAQLDKSGLPSDRFFAERPEGSVSTLKIQRTQQEDSAVYLCASSLFVGPGTNEQFFGPGTRLTVL.

This clonotype was detected only a few times. This chain links TRBV20-1 with TRBJ2-2; D is unclear. This CDR3 comprises 13 residues. V lost 5 bases and J lost 1, with 8 bases in between. Germline CDR1 and CDR2: DFQATT and SNEGSKA (reference sequence). CDR3 amino acids: CSAATRNTGELFF. In DNA form, the CDR3 reads TGCAGTGCTGCGACTCGGAACACCGGGGAGCTGTTTTTT.

The chain is built from TRBV28 and TRBJ2-7, with 8 bases aligning to TRBD2. This CDR3 has 14 residues. Germline values: CDR1 MDHEN, CDR2 SYDVKM. V lost 3 bases and J lost 3; bases outside the gene matches: 4. CDR3 bases: TGTGCCAGCAGTTTCGAGCGGGGGTTCTACGAGCAGTACTTC. It specifies CASSFERGFYEQYF.

There are a few counts of this clonotype. V is TRBV6-1 and J is TRBJ2-5; D remains ambiguous. Germline V gene data show CDR1 as MNHNS and CDR2 as SASEGT. Trimming shortened V by 4 bases and J by 7 bases, and 4 bases separated the two germline ends. The CDR3 runs 10 residues. The CDR3 protein is CASSGMTQYF. DNA for the CDR3: TGTGCCAGCAGTGGAATGACCCAGTACTTC.

This clonotype has a handful of counts. The chain employs TRBV6-5 and TRBJ2-1, with D possibly being TRBD2 (5 bases). The length of the CDR3 is 13 residues. The V and J ends lost 7 bases and 6 bases respectively, with 13 bases between them. Germline lookup yields CDR1 MNHEY and CDR2 SVGAGI. The CDR3 nucleotides are TGTGCCAGCAATTCACTAGGTACCAATGAGCAGTTCTTC. Translated, it gives CASNSLGTNEQFF.

This clonotype was seen a handful of times. This sequence joins TRBV7-2 and TRBJ1-2, with 7 bases matching TRBD1. CDR3 size: 14 residues. CDR1 SGHTA and CDR2 FQGNSA come from the germline V gene. V dropped 4 bases and J dropped 7; count of bases not matched to a gene: 9. In nucleotides, the CDR3 is TGTGCCAGCAGCTCCCCGGCAGGGGGGCCTGGCTACACCTTC. Translation: CASSSPAGGPGYTF.

The genes are TRBV2 and TRBJ2-1, with a weak D call TRBD1 (6 bases). The V and J ends lost 8 bases and 0 bases respectively, with 11 bases between them. Germline V lookup: CDR1 SNHLY, CDR2 FYNNEI. This CDR3 comprises 14 residues. The CDR3 coding sequence is TGTGCCAGCCTGGGGGCAGTCTCCTACAATGAGCAGTTCTTC. Translated, it gives CASLGAVSYNEQFF.

In its sample, this clonotype was seen a few times. The chain links TRBV27 to TRBJ2-1; no clear D. V lost 8 bases to trimming and J lost 1 base, with 9 bases between them. The CDR3 has 13 amino acids. The germline gives CDR1 MNHEY, CDR2 SMNVEV (reference sequence). This chain's CDR3 is CASGIASYNEQFF. Here the CDR3 DNA reads TGTGCCAGCGGGATCGCTTCCTACAATGAGCAGTTCTTC.

The chain carries TRBV4-1 and TRBJ2-3; D might be TRBD2 (5 bases). The CDR3 is made up of 16 amino acids. Germline V gene sequence: CDR1 MGHRA, CDR2 YSYEKL. V was clipped by 4 bases and J by 4 bases, with 18 bases between them. CDR3 in DNA: TGCGCCAGCAGCCTTGGCCCTTTCGAGGAGGCAGATACGCAGTATTTT. Amino acid sequence: CASSLGPFEEADTQYF.